This T cell receptor (beta chain) was captured by sequencing in a study of CD8 T cells in Susac syndrome. Reverse transcription used about 0.5 to 1 ug RNA and random hexamers. TCRdb reprocessed the immunoSEQ multiplex PCR reads via MiXCR and lists one record per CDR3 protein. The sample contains fewer than 65,000 distinct CDR3 sequences, more than 80% of which appear only once. Regarding the study as a whole: The study acknowledged a relatively small number of individuals in its TCR sequencing and HLA analysis.

Looked up from germline, CDR1 is MGHRA and CDR2 is YSYEKL. With 3 bases clipped from V and 2 bases from J, the junction kept 6 bases outside the gene matches. CDR3 length: 16 residues. Comment on this clonotype: Its specificity is not known.

The sequence was collected from a human donor in good health. This sequence joins TRBV4-1 and TRBJ2-3; 9 positions agree with TRBD1. Sequenced sample: CD8+ T cells from PBMCs. CDR3 in amino acids: CASSQRWDRDTDTQYF. The CDR3 coding sequence is TGCGCCAGCAGCCAGCGGTGGGACAGGGACACAGATACGCAGTATTTT.